This T cell receptor beta chain was captured in a study of blood T cell repertoires in COVID-19. The CDR3 is 14 residues long. V lost 4 bases to trimming and J lost 7 bases; unmatched junction nucleotides: 6. The germline CDR1 and CDR2 sequences are MGHRA and YSYEKL. This clone was seen only a few times. TCRdb keeps only in-frame clones here, not all; method: immunoSEQ multiplex PCR. In the table there are 280,000 or so clones, under 90% of which are singletons. The sequenced sample consisted of PBMCs or T cells enriched from blood (not recorded which). The TCR sequence derives from a woman in her forties or fifties who had been exposed to COVID-19. J is TRBJ2-1 and V is TRBV4-1, with TRBD2 matching over 8 bases. The CDR3 sequence: CASSPGGSANEQFF. CDR3 coding DNA: TGCGCCAGCAGCCCGGGAGGGTCTGCGAATGAGCAGTTCTTC.